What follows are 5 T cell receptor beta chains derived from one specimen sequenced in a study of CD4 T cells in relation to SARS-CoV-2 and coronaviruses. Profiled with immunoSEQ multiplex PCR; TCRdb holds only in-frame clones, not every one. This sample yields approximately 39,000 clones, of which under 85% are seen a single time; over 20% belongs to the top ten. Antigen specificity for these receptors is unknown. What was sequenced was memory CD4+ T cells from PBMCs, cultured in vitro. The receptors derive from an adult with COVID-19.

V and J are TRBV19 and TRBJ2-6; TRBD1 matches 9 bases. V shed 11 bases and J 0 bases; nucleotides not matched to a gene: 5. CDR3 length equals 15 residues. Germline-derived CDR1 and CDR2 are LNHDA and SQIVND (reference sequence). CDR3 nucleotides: TGTGCCGCCGGACAGGGGAGCTCTGGGGCCAACGTCCTGACTTTC. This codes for CAAGQGSSGANVLTF.

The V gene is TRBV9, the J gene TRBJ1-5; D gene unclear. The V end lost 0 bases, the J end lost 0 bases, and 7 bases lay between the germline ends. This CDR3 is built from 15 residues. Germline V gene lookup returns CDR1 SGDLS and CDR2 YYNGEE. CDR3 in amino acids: CASSVGPGSNQPQHF. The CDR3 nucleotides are TGTGCCAGCAGCGTAGGTCCAGGTAGCAATCAGCCCCAGCATTTT.

The CDR3 DNA reads as TGTGCCAGCAGCGTAGAGGGTAGCTCGGCGGTAGACAAAAACATTCAGTACTTC. Its protein is CASSVEGSSAVDKNIQYF. The V and J genes are TRBV9 and TRBJ2-4, with unresolved D. Germline loops: CDR1 SGDLS, CDR2 YYNGEE. The V and J ends lost 0 bases and 3 bases respectively, with 19 bases between them. This CDR3 has 18 amino acids.

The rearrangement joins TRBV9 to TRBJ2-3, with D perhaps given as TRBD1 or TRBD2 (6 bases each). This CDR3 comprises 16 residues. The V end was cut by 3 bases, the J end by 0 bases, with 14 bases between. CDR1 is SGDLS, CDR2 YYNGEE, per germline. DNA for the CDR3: TGTGCCAGCAGCGGACTTGGGGGGCTTAGCACAGATACGCAGTATTTT. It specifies CASSGLGGLSTDTQYF.

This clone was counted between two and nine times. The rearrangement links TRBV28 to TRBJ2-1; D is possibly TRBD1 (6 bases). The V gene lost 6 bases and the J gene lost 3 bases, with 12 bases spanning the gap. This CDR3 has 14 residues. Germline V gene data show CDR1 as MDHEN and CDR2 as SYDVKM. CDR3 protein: CASRTGHHYNEQFF. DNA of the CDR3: TGTGCCAGCAGGACGGGACACCACTACAATGAGCAGTTCTTC. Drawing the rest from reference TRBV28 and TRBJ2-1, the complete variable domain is DVKVTQSSRYLVKRTGEKVFLECVQDMDHENMFWYRQDPGLGLRLIYFSYDVKMKEKGDIPEGYSVSREKKERFSLILESASTNQTSMYLCASRTGHHYNEQFFGPGTRLTVL.